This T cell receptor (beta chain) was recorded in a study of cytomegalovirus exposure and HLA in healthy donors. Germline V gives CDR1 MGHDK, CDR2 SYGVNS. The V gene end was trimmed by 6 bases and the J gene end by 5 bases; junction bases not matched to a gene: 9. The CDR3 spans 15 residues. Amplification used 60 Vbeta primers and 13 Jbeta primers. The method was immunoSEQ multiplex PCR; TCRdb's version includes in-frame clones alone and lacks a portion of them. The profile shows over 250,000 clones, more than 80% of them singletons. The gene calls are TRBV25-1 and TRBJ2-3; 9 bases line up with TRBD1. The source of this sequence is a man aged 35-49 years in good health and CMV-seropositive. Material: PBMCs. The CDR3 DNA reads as TGTGCCAGCAGCGACCAGAGACAGGGGGGAGATACGCAGTATTTT. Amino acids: CASSDQRQGGDTQYF.